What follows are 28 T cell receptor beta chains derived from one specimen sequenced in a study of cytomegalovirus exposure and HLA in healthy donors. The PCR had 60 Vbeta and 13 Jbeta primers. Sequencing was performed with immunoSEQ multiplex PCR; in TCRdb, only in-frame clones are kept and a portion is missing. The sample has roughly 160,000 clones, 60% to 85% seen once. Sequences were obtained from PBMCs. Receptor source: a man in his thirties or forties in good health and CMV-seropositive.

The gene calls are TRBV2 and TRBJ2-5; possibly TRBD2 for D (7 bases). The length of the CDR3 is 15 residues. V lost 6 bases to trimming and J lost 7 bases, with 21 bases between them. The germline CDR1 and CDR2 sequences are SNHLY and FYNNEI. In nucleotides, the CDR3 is TGTGCCAGCAGCGAGCTAGGGAGGGGAGGGGGGACCCAGTACTTC. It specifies CASSELGRGGGTQYF.

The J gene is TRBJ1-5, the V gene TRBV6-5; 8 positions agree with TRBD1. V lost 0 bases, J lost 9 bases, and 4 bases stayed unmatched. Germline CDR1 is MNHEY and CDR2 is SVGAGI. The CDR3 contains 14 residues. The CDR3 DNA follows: TGTGCCAGCAGTTACTCGACAGGGGAGTGGCCCCAGCATTTT. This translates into CASSYSTGEWPQHF.

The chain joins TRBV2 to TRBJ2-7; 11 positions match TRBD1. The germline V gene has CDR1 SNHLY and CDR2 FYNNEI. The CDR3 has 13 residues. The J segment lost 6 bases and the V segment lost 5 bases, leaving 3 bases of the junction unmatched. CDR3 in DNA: TGTGCCAGCAGTACCGGGACAGGGGGCGAGCAGTACTTC. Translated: CASSTGTGGEQYF.

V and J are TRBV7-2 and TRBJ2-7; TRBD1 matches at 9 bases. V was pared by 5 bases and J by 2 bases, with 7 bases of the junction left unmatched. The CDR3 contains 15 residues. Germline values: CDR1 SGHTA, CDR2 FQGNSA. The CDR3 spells CASSPGQGLTYEQYF. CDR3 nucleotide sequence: TGTGCCAGCAGCCCCGGACAGGGGTTAACCTACGAGCAGTACTTC. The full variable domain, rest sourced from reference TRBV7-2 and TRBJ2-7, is GAGVSQSPSNKVTEKGKDVELRCDPISGHTALYWYRQSLGQGLEFLIYFQGNSAPDKSGLPSDRFSAERTGGSVSTLTIQRTQQEDSAVYLCASSPGQGLTYEQYFGPGTRLTVT.

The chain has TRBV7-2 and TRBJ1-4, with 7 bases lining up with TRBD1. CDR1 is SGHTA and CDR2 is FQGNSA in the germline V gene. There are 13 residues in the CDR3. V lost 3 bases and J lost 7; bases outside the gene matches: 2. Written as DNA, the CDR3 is TGTGCCAGCAGCTTCGGACAGGTTGAAAAACTGTTTTTT. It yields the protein CASSFGQVEKLFF.

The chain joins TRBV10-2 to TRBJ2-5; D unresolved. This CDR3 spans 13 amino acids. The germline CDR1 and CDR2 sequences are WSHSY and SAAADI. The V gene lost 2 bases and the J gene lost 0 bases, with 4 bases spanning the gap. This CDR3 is CASSEVDQETQYF. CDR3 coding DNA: TGCGCCAGCAGTGAGGTAGACCAAGAGACCCAGTACTTC.

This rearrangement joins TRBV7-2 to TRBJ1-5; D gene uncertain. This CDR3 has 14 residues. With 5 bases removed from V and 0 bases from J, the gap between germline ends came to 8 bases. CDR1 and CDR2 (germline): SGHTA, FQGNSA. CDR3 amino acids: CASSTTSSNQPQHF. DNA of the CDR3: TGTGCCAGCAGCACCACCAGTAGCAATCAGCCCCAGCATTTT.

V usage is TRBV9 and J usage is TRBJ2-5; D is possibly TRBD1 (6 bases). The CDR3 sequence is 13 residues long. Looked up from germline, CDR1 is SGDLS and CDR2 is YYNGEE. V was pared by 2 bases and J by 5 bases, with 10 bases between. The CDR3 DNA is TGTGCCAGCAGCGTTAGGGGGTGGGAGACCCAGTACTTC. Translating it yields CASSVRGWETQYF.

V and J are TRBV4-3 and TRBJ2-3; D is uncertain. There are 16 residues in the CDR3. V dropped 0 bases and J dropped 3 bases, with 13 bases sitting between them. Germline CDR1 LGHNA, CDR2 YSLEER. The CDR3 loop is CASSQDWSRTTDTQYF. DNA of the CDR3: TGCGCCAGCAGCCAAGATTGGAGCAGAACGACAGATACGCAGTATTTT.

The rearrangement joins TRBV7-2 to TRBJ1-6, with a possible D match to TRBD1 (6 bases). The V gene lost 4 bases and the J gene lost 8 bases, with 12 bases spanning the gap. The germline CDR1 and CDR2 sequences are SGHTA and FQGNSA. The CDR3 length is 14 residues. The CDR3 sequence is CASSSQGKDSPLHF. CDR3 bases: TGTGCCAGCAGCTCGCAGGGGAAAGATTCACCCCTCCACTTT.

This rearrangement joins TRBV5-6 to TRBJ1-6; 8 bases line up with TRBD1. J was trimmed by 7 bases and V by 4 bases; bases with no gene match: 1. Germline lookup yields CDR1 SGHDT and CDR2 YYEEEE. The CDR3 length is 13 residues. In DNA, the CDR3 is TGTGCCAGCAGCCAGGGGGCAAATTCACCCCTCCACTTT. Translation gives CASSQGANSPLHF.

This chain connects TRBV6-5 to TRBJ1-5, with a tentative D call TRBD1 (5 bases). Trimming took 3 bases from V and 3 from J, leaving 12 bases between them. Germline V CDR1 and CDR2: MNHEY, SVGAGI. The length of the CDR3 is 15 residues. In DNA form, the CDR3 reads TGTGCCAGCAGTTATTCTAGGGGTAACAATCAGCCCCAGCATTTT. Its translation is CASSYSRGNNQPQHF.

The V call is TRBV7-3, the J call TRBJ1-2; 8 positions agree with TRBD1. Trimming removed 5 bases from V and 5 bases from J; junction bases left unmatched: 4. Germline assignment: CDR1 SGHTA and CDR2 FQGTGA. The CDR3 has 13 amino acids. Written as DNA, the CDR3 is TGTGCCAGCAGCCCGGACAGGGAATATGGCTACACCTTC. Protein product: CASSPDREYGYTF.

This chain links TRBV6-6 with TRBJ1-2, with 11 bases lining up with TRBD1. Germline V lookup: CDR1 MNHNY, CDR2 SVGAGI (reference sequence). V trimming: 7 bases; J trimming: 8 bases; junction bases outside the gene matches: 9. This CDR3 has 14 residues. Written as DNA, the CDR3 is TGTGCCAGCAACTACGAGGACAGGGGGCAAGGCTACACCTTC. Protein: CASNYEDRGQGYTF.

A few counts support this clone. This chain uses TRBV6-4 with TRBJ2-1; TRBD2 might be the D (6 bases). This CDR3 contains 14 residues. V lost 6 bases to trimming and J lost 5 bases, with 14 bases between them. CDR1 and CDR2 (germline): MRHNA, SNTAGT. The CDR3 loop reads CASREGGENNEQFF. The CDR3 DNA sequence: TGTGCCAGCAGGGAGGGCGGGGAGAACAATGAGCAGTTCTTC.

The CDR3 reads CASSREGAYEQFF. The CDR3 DNA reads as TGTGCCAGCAGCCGTGAGGGGGCCTATGAGCAGTTCTTC. The chain carries TRBV7-3 and TRBJ2-1; 7 nucleotides align to TRBD1. Per the germline V gene, CDR1 is SGHTA and CDR2 is FQGTGA. V shed 5 bases, J shed 8 bases, and the junction held 6 bases outside the gene matches. The CDR3 totals 13 residues. Using reference TRBV7-3 and TRBJ2-1 for the parts outside the CDR3, the full variable domain is GAGVSQTPSNKVTEKGKYVELRCDPISGHTALYWYRQSLGQGPEFLIYFQGTGAADDSGLPNDRFFAVRPEGSVSTLKIQRTERGDSAVYLCASSREGAYEQFFGPGTRLTVL.

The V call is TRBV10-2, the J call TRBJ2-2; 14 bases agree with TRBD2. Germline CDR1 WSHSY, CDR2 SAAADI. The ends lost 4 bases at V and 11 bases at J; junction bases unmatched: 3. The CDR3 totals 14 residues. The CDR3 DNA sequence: TGCGCCAGCAGTGGACTAGCGGGGGGGGGAGAGCTGTTTTTT. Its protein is CASSGLAGGGELFF.

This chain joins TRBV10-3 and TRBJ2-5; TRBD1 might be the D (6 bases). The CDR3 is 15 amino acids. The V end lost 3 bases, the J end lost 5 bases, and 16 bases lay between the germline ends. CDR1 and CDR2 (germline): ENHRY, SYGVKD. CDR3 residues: CAISEYRQVGETQYF. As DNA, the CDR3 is TGTGCCATCAGTGAATACCGACAGGTCGGGGAGACCCAGTACTTC.

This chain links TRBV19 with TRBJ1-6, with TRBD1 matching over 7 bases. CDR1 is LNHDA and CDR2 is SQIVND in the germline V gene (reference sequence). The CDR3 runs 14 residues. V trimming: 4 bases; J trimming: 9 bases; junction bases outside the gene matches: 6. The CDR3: CASSTRTGGSPLHF. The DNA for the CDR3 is TGTGCCAGTAGTACTCGGACAGGCGGTTCACCCCTCCACTTT.

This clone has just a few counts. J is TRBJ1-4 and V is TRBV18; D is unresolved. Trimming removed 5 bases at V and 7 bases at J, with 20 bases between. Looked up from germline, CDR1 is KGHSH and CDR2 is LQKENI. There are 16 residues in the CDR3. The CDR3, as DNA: TGTGCCAGCTCAATCCGGGATCCTAAAGGGTTTGAAAAACTGTTTTTT. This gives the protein CASSIRDPKGFEKLFF.

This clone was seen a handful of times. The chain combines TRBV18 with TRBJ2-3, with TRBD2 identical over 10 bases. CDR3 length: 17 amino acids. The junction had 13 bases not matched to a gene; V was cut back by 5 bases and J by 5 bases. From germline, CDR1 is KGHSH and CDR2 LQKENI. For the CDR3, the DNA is TGTGCCAGCTCAACCGGGCAAGCGGGGGGGCCGGGAGATACGCAGTATTTT. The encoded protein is CASSTGQAGGPGDTQYF.

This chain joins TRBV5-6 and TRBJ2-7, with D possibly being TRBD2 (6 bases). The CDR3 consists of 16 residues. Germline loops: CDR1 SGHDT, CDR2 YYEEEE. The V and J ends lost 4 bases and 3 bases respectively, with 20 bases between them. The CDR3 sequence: CASSVRSGPKVYEQYF. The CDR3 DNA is TGTGCCAGCAGCGTCCGAAGCGGGCCCAAGGTCTACGAGCAGTACTTC.

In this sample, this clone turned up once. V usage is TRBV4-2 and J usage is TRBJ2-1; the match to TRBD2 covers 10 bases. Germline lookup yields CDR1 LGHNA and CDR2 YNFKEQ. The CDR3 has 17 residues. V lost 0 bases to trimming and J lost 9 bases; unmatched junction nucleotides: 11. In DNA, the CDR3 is TGTGCCAGCAGCCAAGATTTAGGACTAGCGGCCAGGGGTGAGCAGTTCTTC. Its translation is CASSQDLGLAARGEQFF.

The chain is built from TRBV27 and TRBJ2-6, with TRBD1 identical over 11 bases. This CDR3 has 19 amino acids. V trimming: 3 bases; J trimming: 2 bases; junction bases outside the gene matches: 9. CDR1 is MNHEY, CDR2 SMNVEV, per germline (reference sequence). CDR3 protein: CASSFVPGQGVTGANVLTF. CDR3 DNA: TGTGCCAGCAGTTTCGTACCGGGACAGGGGGTAACTGGGGCCAACGTCCTGACTTTC.

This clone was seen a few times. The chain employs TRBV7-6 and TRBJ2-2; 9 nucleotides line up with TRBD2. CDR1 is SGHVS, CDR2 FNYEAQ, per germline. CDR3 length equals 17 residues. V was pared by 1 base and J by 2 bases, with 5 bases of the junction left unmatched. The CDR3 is CASSLGTLAGNTGELFF. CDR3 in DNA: TGTGCCAGCAGCTTAGGGACGCTAGCGGGAAACACCGGGGAGCTGTTTTTT.

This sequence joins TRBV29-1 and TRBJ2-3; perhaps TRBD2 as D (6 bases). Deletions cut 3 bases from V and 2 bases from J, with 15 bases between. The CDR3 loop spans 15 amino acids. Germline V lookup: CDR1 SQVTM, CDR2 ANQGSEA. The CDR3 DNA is TGCAGCGTTGACGTTCAGGGACTCAACACAGATACGCAGTATTTT. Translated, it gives CSVDVQGLNTDTQYF.

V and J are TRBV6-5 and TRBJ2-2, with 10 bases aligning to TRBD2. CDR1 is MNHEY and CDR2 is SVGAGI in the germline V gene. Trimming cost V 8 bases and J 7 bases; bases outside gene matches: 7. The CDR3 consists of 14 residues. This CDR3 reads CASRRGLAFGELFF. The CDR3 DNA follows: TGTGCCAGCCGCAGGGGACTAGCGTTCGGGGAGCTGTTTTTT.

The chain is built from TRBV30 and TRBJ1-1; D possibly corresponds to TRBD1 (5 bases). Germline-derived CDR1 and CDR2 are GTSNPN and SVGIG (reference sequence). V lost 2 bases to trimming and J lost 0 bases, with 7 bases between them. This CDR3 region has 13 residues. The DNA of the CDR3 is TGTGCCTGGAGTCGGGGGATGAACACTGAAGCTTTCTTT. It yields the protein CAWSRGMNTEAFF.